One sample yielded the 5 T cell receptor beta chains listed below, sequenced in a study of control samples from healthy donors and cancer patients. The assay was immunoSEQ multiplex PCR, and TCRdb's table has in-frame clones only and misses some. The sample consists of 70,000 to 80,000 clones, about nine tenths of them appearing once. The sequenced sample consisted of PBMCs. The receptors were sampled from a woman in her 50s with colorectal cancer.

The chain uses TRBV12-3 or TRBV12-4 and TRBJ1-4, with D possibly matching TRBD1 (6 bases). Trimming shortened V by 8 bases and J by 13 bases, and 11 bases separated the two germline ends. The CDR3 extends over 10 amino acids. The CDR3 spells CASAGQSLFF. In DNA form, the CDR3 reads TGTGCCAGCGCGGGACAATCACTGTTTTTT.

The chain couples TRBV9 to TRBJ2-5; TRBD2 agrees at 15 bases. J lost 7 bases, V lost 0 bases, and 4 bases had no gene match. The germline gives CDR1 SGDLS, CDR2 YYNGEE. The CDR3 has 16 residues. This CDR3 reads CASSVGTSGGAVTQYF. In nucleotides, the CDR3 is TGTGCCAGCAGCGTAGGGACTAGCGGGGGGGCGGTGACCCAGTACTTC.

V is TRBV7-2 and J is TRBJ1-5, with D perhaps TRBD1 (6 bases). Germline V gene lookup returns CDR1 SGHTA and CDR2 FQGNSA. This CDR3 has 17 residues. Trimming left V 1 base short and J 2 bases short, with 15 bases between. CDR3 residues: CASSLVGGASGNQPQHF. The DNA of the CDR3 is TGTGCCAGCAGCTTAGTGGGGGGGGCGTCAGGCAATCAGCCCCAGCATTTT.

This chain connects TRBV10-3 to TRBJ2-1, with TRBD2 identical over 8 bases. V shed 2 bases and J 7 bases; nucleotides not matched to a gene: 7. CDR1 and CDR2 (germline): ENHRY, SYGVKD. This CDR3 is built from 15 residues. CDR3 in DNA: TGTGCCATCAGTGAGCCGAACGGGGGGGTGAATGAGCAGTTCTTC. This codes for CAISEPNGGVNEQFF.

The J gene is TRBJ2-1, the V gene TRBV7-9; D possibly corresponds to TRBD2 (5 bases). Germline CDR1 reads SEHNR; CDR2 reads FQNEAQ (reference sequence). The CDR3 contains 15 residues. V was cut by 2 bases and J by 9 bases, with 17 bases left in between. The CDR3 here is CASSLSLASKPEQFF. CDR3 DNA: TGTGCCAGCAGCTTATCGCTTGCTAGCAAGCCTGAGCAGTTCTTC.